These 22 T cell receptor beta chains came from one sample sequenced in a study of blood T cells in healthy people across ages. The second PCR ran roughly 7 to 12 cycles with a sample-barcoded 5' primer and J-beta primers. TCRdb reanalysed the 5' RACE reads using MiXCR and keeps one entry per CDR3 protein. Of around 800,000 distinct CDR3 sequences listed, around 25% are singletons. These sequences were also reported in another study, on T cells of mothers and their children.

The sequencing input was blood. Source of these receptors: a boy under 18 in good health.

V usage is TRBV29-1 and J usage is TRBJ1-2; D is possibly TRBD1 (5 bases). The CDR3 contains 10 residues. Germline V gene sequence: CDR1 SQVTM, CDR2 ANQGSEA. V lost 7 bases, J lost 8 bases, and 11 bases lay in between. The CDR3 region is CSADWGGYTF. The DNA for the CDR3 is TGCAGCGCTGATTGGGGGGGCTACACCTTC.

The CDR3 DNA sequence: TGTGCCAGCAGGAGGGTCAGGCCCCAAGAGACCCAGTACTTC. It translates to CASRRVRPQETQYF. The V gene is TRBV28, the J gene TRBJ2-5, with D perhaps matching TRBD2 (5 bases). The CDR3 covers 14 residues. The V gene lost 6 bases and the J gene lost 1 base, with 12 bases spanning the gap. Per germline, CDR1 MDHEN and CDR2 SYDVKM.

J is TRBJ1-4 and V is TRBV11-2; 7 bases are shared with TRBD1. The CDR3 is 15 amino acids. V dropped 2 bases and J dropped 3; count of bases not matched to a gene: 3. Germline values: CDR1 SGHAT, CDR2 FQNNGV. The CDR3 sequence is CASSLTGVSNEKLFF. CDR3 bases: TGTGCCAGCAGCTTAACAGGGGTTTCTAATGAAAAACTGTTTTTT.

The gene calls are TRBV11-2 and TRBJ2-5; 9 nucleotides align to TRBD1. J lost 11 bases, V lost 6 bases, and 16 bases had no gene match. Germline loops: CDR1 SGHAT, CDR2 FQNNGV. The length of the CDR3 is 15 residues. This CDR3 is CASRIPGQGVKEQYF. The CDR3 coding sequence is TGTGCCAGCAGGATCCCGGGACAGGGCGTTAAGGAGCAGTACTTC.

This clonotype has just a few counts. This sequence joins TRBV29-1 and TRBJ2-7; D is ambiguous. Germline V gene data show CDR1 as SQVTM and CDR2 as ANQGSEA. Trimming removed 0 bases at V and 0 bases at J, with 6 bases between. The CDR3 consists of 13 residues. The CDR3 is CSVEDVSSYEQYF. CDR3 in DNA: TGCAGCGTTGAAGACGTCAGCTCCTACGAGCAGTACTTC.

This clonotype was seen many times. This chain joins TRBV12-3 or TRBV12-4 and TRBJ2-3; maybe TRBD1 (5 bases). V was cut by 7 bases and J by 4 bases, with 18 bases left in between. The CDR3 has 15 residues. Written as DNA, the CDR3 is TGTGCCAGCAAGTTGGATGATAGGGGATCAGATACGCAGTATTTT. Translation gives CASKLDDRGSDTQYF.

This sequence joins TRBV5-1 and TRBJ2-5, with D perhaps TRBD1 (6 bases). CDR1 and CDR2 from the germline V gene are SGHRS and YFSETQ. The CDR3 length is 16 residues. The ends were cut back, 0 bases at V and 2 bases at J, with 14 bases in the middle. The CDR3 sequence: CASSLAWGRKQETQYF. The CDR3 DNA is TGCGCCAGCAGCTTGGCCTGGGGGCGTAAGCAAGAGACCCAGTACTTC.

CDR3 loop: CASSVAGSSGNTIYF. CDR3 DNA sequence: TGTGCCAGCAGTGTGGCAGGAAGCTCTGGAAACACCATATATTTT. This chain links TRBV7-9 with TRBJ1-3; no reliable D call. The CDR3 is made up of 15 amino acids. Trimming left V 6 bases short and J 0 bases short, with 12 bases between. Per the germline V gene, CDR1 is SEHNR and CDR2 is FQNEAQ (reference sequence).

The chain combines TRBV6-6 with TRBJ2-7; D not certain. V was trimmed by 8 bases and J by 4 bases, leaving 9 bases between them. The CDR3 runs to 11 residues. CDR1 is MNHNY and CDR2 is SVGAGI in the germline V gene (reference sequence). CDR3 residues: CASLTDYEQYF. CDR3 sequence (DNA): TGTGCCAGCTTAACTGATTACGAGCAGTACTTC.

This chain uses TRBV20-1 with TRBJ2-5, with 15 bases aligning to TRBD2. In germline, CDR1 is DFQATT, CDR2 SNEGSKA (reference sequence). Trimming cost V 3 bases and J 7 bases; bases outside gene matches: 12. The CDR3 is made up of 17 amino acids. The CDR3 reads CSASSGLAGGPVRTQYF. DNA for the CDR3: TGCAGTGCTAGCTCCGGACTAGCGGGGGGGCCGGTACGGACCCAGTACTTC.

The rearrangement links TRBV7-6 to TRBJ2-6, with D perhaps assigned TRBD1 or TRBD2 (5 bases each). Trimming shortened V by 4 bases and J by 4 bases, and 11 bases separated the two germline ends. The germline gives CDR1 SGHVS, CDR2 FNYEAQ. The CDR3 is 15 residues long. The CDR3 sequence is CASSSRGAGANVLTF. The CDR3 nucleotides read TGTGCCAGCAGCTCACGAGGGGCCGGGGCCAACGTCCTGACTTTC.

The V call is TRBV11-2, the J call TRBJ2-3, with D perhaps TRBD1 or TRBD2 (5 bases each). Germline CDR1 and CDR2: SGHAT and FQNNGV. The V gene lost 1 base and the J gene lost 7 bases, with 15 bases spanning the gap. This CDR3 is 15 amino acids long. The CDR3 here is CASSLAGRRLHTQYF. The CDR3 nucleotides are TGTGCCAGCAGCTTAGCGGGACGCAGATTGCATACGCAGTATTTT.

The V gene is TRBV11-2, the J gene TRBJ2-5, with D perhaps being TRBD1 or TRBD2 (5 bases each). Germline assignment: CDR1 SGHAT and CDR2 FQNNGV. V lost 6 bases and J lost 5, with 16 bases in between. The CDR3 runs 14 residues. CDR3 bases: TGTGCCAGCAGTCAGCCCGAGGGGAAGGAGACCCAGTACTTC. Residues: CASSQPEGKETQYF.

This clonotype was detected a few times. This chain connects TRBV30 to TRBJ2-7; D gene unclear. The V end was cut by 3 bases, the J end by 3 bases, with 12 bases between. Germline values: CDR1 GTSNPN, CDR2 SVGIG (reference sequence). The CDR3 contains 13 residues. The CDR3, as DNA: TGTGCCTGGAGAGCCGAAATGAACTACGAGCAGTACTTC. This encodes CAWRAEMNYEQYF.

A few counts support this clonotype. This sequence joins TRBV10-2 and TRBJ1-1; no reliable D call. The germline CDR1 and CDR2 sequences are WSHSY and SAAADI. Trimming took 8 bases from V and 8 from J, leaving 9 bases between them. This CDR3 contains 10 residues. CDR3 sequence reads: CASFSSEAFF. DNA of the CDR3: TGCGCCAGCTTTTCTTCCGAAGCTTTCTTT.

V usage is TRBV27 and J usage is TRBJ2-1; no clear D. The J call may be wrong; the DNA end is better matched by TRBJ2-7. The CDR3 is made up of 15 amino acids. Germline V CDR1 and CDR2: MNHEY, SMNVEV (reference sequence). In nucleotides, the CDR3 is TGTGCCAGCAGTTTATCTCTGACCTCTTCCTACGAGCAGTACTTC. This gives the protein CASSLSLTSSYEQYF.

This clonotype was seen more than once but under ten times. The chain employs TRBV4-2 and TRBJ2-5; 7 bases agree with TRBD2. The V gene end was trimmed by 1 base and the J gene end by 0 bases; junction bases not matched to a gene: 2. Germline lookup yields CDR1 LGHNA and CDR2 YNFKEQ. The CDR3 length is 15 residues. The CDR3 reads CASSQVGTNQETQYF. CDR3 nucleotides: TGTGCCAGCAGCCAAGTAGGGACTAACCAAGAGACCCAGTACTTC.

The chain joins TRBV12-3 or TRBV12-4 to TRBJ2-2, with D tentatively TRBD1 (5 bases). This CDR3 is built from 13 residues. Trimming stripped 4 bases from V and 5 bases from J, with 8 bases between. This chain's CDR3 is CASSSRQTGELFF. DNA for the CDR3: TGTGCCAGCAGTTCCCGACAGACCGGGGAGCTGTTTTTT.

The V and J genes are TRBV7-3 and TRBJ1-6; no definite D call. Germline CDR1 and CDR2: SGHTA and FQGTGA. The CDR3 totals 14 residues. Trimming left V 5 bases short and J 5 bases short, with 10 bases between. CDR3 nucleotide sequence: TGTGCCAGCAGCCCGACGGGAAATAATTCACCCCTCCACTTT. As protein: CASSPTGNNSPLHF.

This clonotype showed up just a few times. V gene TRBV5-5 combines with J gene TRBJ2-1, with D perhaps assigned TRBD1 or TRBD2 (5 bases each). Germline CDR1 and CDR2: SGHKS and YYEKEE (reference sequence). This CDR3 has 15 amino acids. Trimming shortened V by 4 bases and J by 5 bases, and 16 bases separated the two germline ends. This CDR3 is CASSPFGTSDNEQFF. The CDR3 DNA reads as TGTGCCAGCAGCCCCTTCGGGACGTCGGACAATGAGCAGTTCTTC.

V is TRBV7-6 and J is TRBJ2-1; 13 positions match TRBD2. Unmatched junction bases numbered 7, after V lost 5 bases and J lost 9 bases. The germline gives CDR1 SGHVS, CDR2 FNYEAQ. This CDR3 has 15 amino acids. CDR3 residues: CASSDTGLAGFEQFF. The CDR3 DNA reads TGTGCCAGCAGCGATACGGGACTAGCGGGGTTTGAGCAGTTCTTC.

This clonotype showed up just a few times. The junction differs from germline at one of its ends, possibly a read error. Written as DNA, the CDR3 is TGCGCCAGCACCTTGGGTCCTAGCGGGGGATCTCCATCCTACGAGCAGTACTTC. This translates into CASTLGPSGGSPSYEQYF. V usage is TRBV5-1 and J usage is TRBJ2-7; TRBD2 matches at 10 bases. This CDR3 region has 18 residues. CDR1 and CDR2 (germline): SGHRS, YFSETQ.